This passage covers 9 T cell receptor beta chains from one sample sequenced in a study of cytomegalovirus exposure and HLA in healthy donors. A multiplex PCR was run with 60 Vbeta primers and 13 Jbeta primers. Some clones are missing from TCRdb's copy, which holds only in-frame ones; the method was immunoSEQ multiplex PCR. The repertoire holds fewer than 150,000 clones, around 77% seen once, with more than 0.95% in the top ten. Sequences were obtained from PBMCs. The receptors come from a man aged 50 to 60 in good health and CMV-seronegative.

This sequence joins TRBV21-1 and TRBJ2-7; the table's D gene call, TRBD2, was not cross checked with the DNA. TRBV21-1 is labeled a pseudogene. The CDR3 length is 14 residues. The CDR3 protein is CASSKDLWEYEQYF. CDR3 DNA sequence: TGTGCCAGCAGCAAGGATCTTTGGGAGTACGAGCAGTACTTC.

The V and J genes are TRBV6-5 and TRBJ2-7; TRBD2 agrees at 11 bases. The junction had 11 bases not matched to a gene; V was cut back by 11 bases and J by 5 bases. CDR1 is MNHEY, CDR2 SVGAGI, per germline. The CDR3 runs to 14 residues. The CDR3 reads CAARKLAGVNEQYF. CDR3 sequence (DNA): TGTGCCGCGCGGAAACTAGCGGGAGTCAACGAGCAGTACTTC.

V and J are TRBV2 and TRBJ2-3; D gene unclear. The V gene's germline CDR1 is SNHLY and CDR2 FYNNEI. The CDR3 length is 14 residues. The ends were cut back, 6 bases at V and 0 bases at J, with 10 bases in the middle. The CDR3 coding sequence is TGTGCCAGCAGGGTGGAGACTAGCACAGATACGCAGTATTTT. Translation gives CASRVETSTDTQYF.

This clone was picked up one time. The V call is TRBV18, the J call TRBJ2-2; D is unclear. The CDR3 loop spans 14 amino acids. Germline CDR1 is KGHSH and CDR2 is LQKENI. Between the trimmed V and J ends, which lost 3 bases and 6 bases, there was a span of 11 bases. CDR3 bases: TGTGCCAGCTCACCGAATAGTGGTCCCGGGGAGCTGTTTTTT. Amino acid sequence: CASSPNSGPGELFF.

The chain recombines TRBV16 with TRBJ1-4, with D perhaps matching TRBD1 (5 bases). Germline lookup yields CDR1 KGHSY and CDR2 FQNENV. The CDR3 runs to 15 residues. The V end lost 3 bases, the J end lost 0 bases, and 8 bases lay between the germline ends. CDR3 in amino acids: CASSHTGATNEKLFF. The CDR3 bases are TGTGCCAGCAGCCATACAGGTGCAACTAATGAAAAACTGTTTTTT. The variable domain in full, with the rest retrieved from reference TRBV16 and TRBJ1-4, is GEEVAQTPKHLVRGEGQKAKLYCAPIKGHSYVFWYQQVLKNEFKFLISFQNENVFDETGMPKERFSAKCLPNSPCSLEIQATKLEDSAVYFCASSHTGATNEKLFFGSGTQLSVL.

This rearrangement joins TRBV28 to TRBJ2-7, with TRBD1 matching 7 bases. V trimming: 2 bases; J trimming: 2 bases; junction bases outside the gene matches: 0. Germline CDR1 reads MDHEN; CDR2 reads SYDVKM. There are 13 residues in the CDR3. The CDR3 sequence is CASSLTGAYEQYF. In nucleotides, the CDR3 is TGTGCCAGCAGTTTAACAGGGGCCTACGAGCAGTACTTC.

The chain combines TRBV28 with TRBJ2-7, with TRBD2 matching over 10 bases. With 3 bases clipped from V and 2 bases from J, the junction kept 4 bases outside the gene matches. Germline V gives CDR1 MDHEN, CDR2 SYDVKM. CDR3 length: 15 residues. CDR3 sequence (DNA): TGTGCCAGCAGTTTTAGCGGGAGGCCCCCCTACGAGCAGTACTTC. This gives the protein CASSFSGRPPYEQYF.

The chain has TRBV29-1 and TRBJ2-6, with D possibly TRBD2 on 5 matching bases. The CDR3 spans 16 residues. The V gene's germline CDR1 is SQVTM and CDR2 ANQGSEA. Trimming stripped 6 bases from V and 0 bases from J, with 15 bases between. This CDR3 is CSVAGGGDSGANVLTF. The CDR3 DNA sequence: TGCAGCGTGGCGGGCGGCGGAGACTCTGGGGCCAACGTCCTGACTTTC.

This chain uses TRBV6-5 with TRBJ2-7, with 8 bases fitting TRBD1. Germline-derived CDR1 and CDR2 are MNHEY and SVGAGI. CDR3 length: 14 residues. J was trimmed by 2 bases and V by 3 bases; bases with no gene match: 3. The CDR3 region is CASSYRQGTYEQYF. DNA for the CDR3: TGTGCCAGCAGTTATCGACAGGGGACCTACGAGCAGTACTTC.